The rows below give T cell receptor beta chains drawn from one sample of a study of shared clonotypes between healthy human individuals. The table came from immunoSEQ multiplex PCR; TCRdb's copy has only in-frame clones and leaves some out. In the table there are about 770,000 clones, over 60% of which are singletons. The sequenced sample consisted of memory CD4+ T cells sorted from blood. Receptors originate from a woman aged 25 to 39 in good health. Each CDR3 is given with its conserved first and last residue. D genes are given only for firm matches. Not every row has a clone size; where given, it reads once, few, many or a size class.

V gene	D gene	clone size	J gene	CDR3 length	CDR3 DNA	CDR3 protein
TRBV9	.	.	TRBJ2-2	14	TGTGCCAGCAGCGACACGATCGTTAGCGGGGAGCTGTTTTTT	CASSDTIVSGELFF
TRBV5-1	TRBD2	.	TRBJ2-1	15	TGCGCCAGCAGCATGACTAGCGGGAGTTCGGATGAGCAGTTCTTC	CASSMTSGSSDEQFF
TRBV2	TRBD2	.	TRBJ2-7	12	TGTGCCATCCGACTAGCGGGAGACGAGCAGTACTTC	CAIRLAGDEQYF
TRBV7-9	.	.	TRBJ1-2	15	TGTGCCAGCAGCTTAGGAGGACCTCCCCACTATGGCTACACCTTC	CASSLGGPPHYGYTF
TRBV19	.	.	TRBJ2-1	11	TGTGCCAGTACAACCGCGAGGGAGCAGTTCTTC	CASTTAREQFF
TRBV18	.	.	TRBJ1-2	16	TGTGCCAGCTCACCACTCGAGACTCCGGCTCACTATGGCTACACCTTC	CASSPLETPAHYGYTF
TRBV6-1	.	few	TRBJ2-7	11	TGTGCCAGCAGAGATTACAGGTCAACGTACTTC	CASRDYRSTYF
TRBV6-5	TRBD2	.	TRBJ2-3	15	TGTGCCAGCAGGGGGACTAGCGGGAGAACAGATACGCAGTATTTT	CASRGTSGRTDTQYF
TRBV7-2	.	once	TRBJ2-2	15	TGTGCCAGCTCTAGGGGGAGTTCGAACACCGGGGAGCTGTTTTTT	CASSRGSSNTGELFF
TRBV5-6	.	.	TRBJ1-3	14	TGTGCCAGCCGTACTCGGGGCGCCGGAAACACCATATATTTT	CASRTRGAGNTIYF